Below are 18 T cell receptor beta chains sequenced from a single sample in a study of CD8 T cells in ankylosing spondylitis. TCRdb called the 5' RACE reads again in MiXCR, with one record for every CDR3 protein. The table shows hundreds of thousands of distinct CDR3 sequences, with under 30% occurring only once. Sequencing input: blood, either unsorted or a sorted T cell fraction (not recorded which). The receptors originated from a male donor with ankylosing spondylitis or in good health (not recorded which).

At least ten counts were recorded for this clonotype. This rearrangement joins TRBV7-8 to TRBJ2-1, with TRBD2 identical over 9 bases. Germline-derived CDR1 and CDR2 are SGHVS and FQNEAQ. The CDR3 runs to 16 residues. Germline trimming cut 2 bases from V and 10 bases from J; bases unmatched to any gene: 12. CDR3 DNA: TGTGCCAGCAGCTTAAGGGGACTAGCCCCTTTTCGGGAGCAGTTCTTC. Encoded protein: CASSLRGLAPFREQFF.

This clonotype was seen a handful of times. The rearrangement joins TRBV5-1 to TRBJ2-2; no clear D. The V end lost 2 bases, the J end lost 4 bases, and 9 bases lay between the germline ends. Germline V gives CDR1 SGHRS, CDR2 YFSETQ. The CDR3 contains 14 residues. CDR3 nucleotide sequence: TGCGCCAGCAGCTTAATCAGGAGCACCGGGGAGCTGTTTTTT. It translates to CASSLIRSTGELFF.

This clonotype has at least ten counts. This chain links TRBV4-1 with TRBJ2-7, with 10 bases aligning to TRBD2. In germline, CDR1 is MGHRA, CDR2 YSYEKL. The CDR3 contains 15 residues. V trimming: 4 bases; J trimming: 2 bases; junction bases outside the gene matches: 5. CDR3 DNA sequence: TGCGCCAGCAGCCGTCCAGCGGGAGGGACCTACGAGCAGTACTTC. It translates to CASSRPAGGTYEQYF.

This clonotype occurred many times. This rearrangement joins TRBV5-1 to TRBJ1-1; D unresolved. The CDR3 is made up of 13 amino acids. V was pared by 2 bases and J by 1 base, with 6 bases between. CDR1 SGHRS and CDR2 YFSETQ come from the germline V gene. The CDR3 reads CASSFGRNTEAFF. DNA of the CDR3: TGCGCCAGCAGCTTTGGACGGAACACTGAAGCTTTCTTT.

The V call is TRBV12-3 or TRBV12-4, the J call TRBJ2-4; a possible D gene is TRBD2 (6 bases). The ends were cut back, 6 bases at V and 3 bases at J, with 21 bases in the middle. The CDR3 has 17 amino acids. The CDR3 reads CASSQRRGVGGKNIQYF. For the CDR3, the DNA is TGTGCCAGCAGCCAACGTCGCGGGGTCGGGGGCAAAAACATTCAGTACTTC.

V and J are TRBV20-1 and TRBJ2-7; 12 bases match TRBD1. Per germline, CDR1 DFQATT and CDR2 SNEGSKA (reference sequence). This CDR3 comprises 14 residues. The ends lost 6 bases at V and 4 bases at J; junction bases unmatched: 7. This chain's CDR3 is CSANRDRGRYEQYF. The CDR3 region has the DNA TGCAGTGCAAACCGGGACAGGGGGCGGTACGAGCAGTACTTC.

This sequence joins TRBV7-2 and TRBJ2-2; perhaps TRBD2 as D (6 bases). Germline assignment: CDR1 SGHTA and CDR2 FQGNSA. V was shortened by 1 base and J by 2 bases, with 11 bases between the two germline ends. The CDR3 length is 16 residues. The CDR3 is CASSLVGGVNTGELFF. The CDR3 DNA is TGTGCCAGCAGCTTAGTAGGCGGGGTAAACACCGGGGAGCTGTTTTTT. Together with reference TRBV7-2 and TRBJ2-2, the CDR3 gives the full variable domain: GAGVSQSPSNKVTEKGKDVELRCDPISGHTALYWYRQSLGQGLEFLIYFQGNSAPDKSGLPSDRFSAERTGGSVSTLTIQRTQQEDSAVYLCASSLVGGVNTGELFFGEGSRLTVL.

V and J are TRBV20-1 and TRBJ2-7; 12 bases align to TRBD2. The V and J ends lost 6 bases and 5 bases, in that order; junction bases with no gene match: 8. CDR1 DFQATT and CDR2 SNEGSKA come from the germline V gene (reference sequence). The length of the CDR3 is 14 residues. The CDR3 nucleotides read TGCAGTGCAACGACTAGCGGGAGAACAGACGAGCAGTACTTC. This codes for CSATTSGRTDEQYF.

The gene calls are TRBV20-1 and TRBJ2-3; D possibly corresponds to TRBD1 (5 bases). V shed 3 bases and J shed 0 bases, with 19 bases lying between them. CDR1 and CDR2 (germline): DFQATT, SNEGSKA (reference sequence). This CDR3 region has 17 residues. The CDR3 reads CSARAPSGLTSTDTQYF. The CDR3 DNA sequence: TGCAGTGCTAGGGCCCCTTCAGGGCTTACTAGCACAGATACGCAGTATTTT.

This clonotype was counted at least ten times. The V gene is TRBV9, the J gene TRBJ1-2; TRBD1 matches 7 bases. The germline CDR1 and CDR2 sequences are SGDLS and YYNGEE. The CDR3 is made up of 14 amino acids. Trimming cost V 6 bases and J 3 bases; bases outside gene matches: 8. As DNA, the CDR3 is TGTGCCAGCAACCCAGGGACAGCGCACTATGGCTACACCTTC. This sequence encodes CASNPGTAHYGYTF.

This clonotype has a handful of counts. The germline gene is not matched at one end of the junction; a read error may be the cause. The rearrangement joins TRBV2 to TRBJ2-3; 13 bases match TRBD2. The germline CDR1 and CDR2 sequences are SNHLY and FYNNEI. The CDR3 is made up of 18 amino acids. The chain's CDR3 is CTSSLAWTSGRGADTQYF. CDR3 bases: TGTACCAGCAGCCTCGCCTGGACTAGCGGGAGAGGGGCAGATACGCAGTATTTT.

V is TRBV29-1 and J is TRBJ2-2; 10 nucleotides line up with TRBD2. There are 13 residues in the CDR3. V gave up 6 bases and J gave up 5 bases; unmatched junction bases: 3. The germline CDR1 and CDR2 sequences are SQVTM and ANQGSEA. The DNA for the CDR3 is TGCAGCGTACTAGCGGGACAGACCGGGGAGCTGTTTTTT. Translated, it gives CSVLAGQTGELFF.

Ten or more counts support this clonotype. This rearrangement joins TRBV28 to TRBJ2-7; D might be TRBD2 (6 bases). Germline CDR1 MDHEN, CDR2 SYDVKM. The V and J ends lost 2 bases and 1 base respectively, with 12 bases between them. The CDR3 runs 15 residues. CDR3 sequence reads: CASSLVGGMSYEQYF. The CDR3 DNA follows: TGTGCCAGCAGTTTAGTAGGCGGGATGTCCTACGAGCAGTACTTC. The whole variable domain, filled in from reference TRBV28 and TRBJ2-7, reads DVKVTQSSRYLVKRTGEKVFLECVQDMDHENMFWYRQDPGLGLRLIYFSYDVKMKEKGDIPEGYSVSREKKERFSLILESASTNQTSMYLCASSLVGGMSYEQYFGPGTRLTVT.

This clonotype was observed a few times. The chain's CDR3 is CASVPGLAGSGEQFF. For the CDR3, the DNA is TGTGCCAGCGTACCGGGACTAGCGGGATCGGGTGAGCAGTTCTTC. The gene calls are TRBV2 and TRBJ2-1, with TRBD2 matching 13 bases. The CDR3 sequence is 15 residues long. V gave up 8 bases and J gave up 9 bases; unmatched junction bases: 10. Germline V lookup: CDR1 SNHLY, CDR2 FYNNEI. Full variable domain (outside the CDR3, taken from reference TRBV2 and TRBJ2-1): EPEVTQTPSHQVTQMGQEVILRCVPISNHLYFYWYRQILGQKVEFLVSFYNNEISEKSEIFDDQFSVERPDGSNFTLKIRSTKLEDSAMYFCASVPGLAGSGEQFFGPGTRLTVL.

This clonotype was recorded a few times. The chain joins TRBV28 to TRBJ2-7; maybe TRBD2 (5 bases). V gave up 4 bases and J gave up 2 bases, with 15 bases separating them. CDR3 size: 15 residues. Germline CDR1 MDHEN, CDR2 SYDVKM. CDR3 DNA sequence: TGTGCCAGCAGTTCCCTCAGACACGGGGCCTACGAGCAGTACTTC. Residues: CASSSLRHGAYEQYF. The full variable domain, rest sourced from reference TRBV28 and TRBJ2-7, is DVKVTQSSRYLVKRTGEKVFLECVQDMDHENMFWYRQDPGLGLRLIYFSYDVKMKEKGDIPEGYSVSREKKERFSLILESASTNQTSMYLCASSSLRHGAYEQYFGPGTRLTVT.

This clonotype has only one observation. The chain employs TRBV10-3 and TRBJ2-7; no firm D call. The CDR3 length is 13 residues. The V gene's germline CDR1 is ENHRY and CDR2 SYGVKD. The V and J ends lost 8 bases and 2 bases respectively, with 13 bases between them. The CDR3 nucleotides read TGTGCCATCGGCGAGACACGGCCCTACGAGCAGTACTTC. Encoded protein: CAIGETRPYEQYF.

This clonotype was counted between two and nine times. This rearrangement joins TRBV6-1 to TRBJ2-3; unclear D gene. The CDR3 covers 14 residues. Germline-derived CDR1 and CDR2 are MNHNS and SASEGT. The V end was cut by 5 bases, the J end by 2 bases, with 11 bases between. The chain's CDR3 is CASSPEFVTDTQYF. The CDR3 DNA sequence: TGTGCCAGCAGTCCGGAGTTCGTCACAGATACGCAGTATTTT.

J is TRBJ2-3 and V is TRBV5-5, with TRBD2 identical over 11 bases. V was clipped by 4 bases and J by 6 bases; unmatched bases: 13. CDR1 SGHKS and CDR2 YYEKEE come from the germline V gene (reference sequence). The CDR3 is 17 residues long. The CDR3 is CASSMHSGTSGWDTQYF. The CDR3 nucleotides are TGTGCCAGCAGCATGCACTCCGGGACTAGCGGCTGGGATACGCAGTATTTT.